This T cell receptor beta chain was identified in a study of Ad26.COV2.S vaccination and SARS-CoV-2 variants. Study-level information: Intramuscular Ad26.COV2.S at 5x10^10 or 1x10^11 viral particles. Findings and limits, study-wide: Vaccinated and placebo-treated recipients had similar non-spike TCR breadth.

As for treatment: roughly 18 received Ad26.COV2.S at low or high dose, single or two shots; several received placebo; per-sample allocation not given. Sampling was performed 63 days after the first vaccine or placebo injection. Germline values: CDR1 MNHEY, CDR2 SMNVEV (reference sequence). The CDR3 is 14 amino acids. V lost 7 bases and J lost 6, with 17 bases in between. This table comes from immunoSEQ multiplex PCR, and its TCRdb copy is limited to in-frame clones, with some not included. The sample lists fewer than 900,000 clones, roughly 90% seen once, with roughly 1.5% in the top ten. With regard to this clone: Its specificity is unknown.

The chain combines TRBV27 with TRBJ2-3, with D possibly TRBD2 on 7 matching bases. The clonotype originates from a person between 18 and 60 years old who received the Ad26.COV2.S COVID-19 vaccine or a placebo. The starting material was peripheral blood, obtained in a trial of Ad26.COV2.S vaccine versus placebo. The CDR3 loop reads CASTLGGAMDTQYF. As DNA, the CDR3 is TGTGCCAGCACGCTAGGGGGGGCCATGGATACGCAGTATTTT.